This T cell receptor (beta chain) was captured by sequencing in a study of T cells in severe cutaneous drug reactions. Libraries were made by iRepertoire multiplex PCR with TCR subtype-specific primers for bulk and single-cell sequencing. Multiplex PCR targeting V, D and J genes made bulk TCR beta libraries. Each sample contributed roughly 100-500 ng of RNA for bulk libraries. TCRdb reprocessed the multiplex PCR reads; each CDR3 protein has one entry and no DNA is given. The table for this sample gives over 950 distinct CDR3 sequences. General study findings and limits: In carbamazepine-induced Stevens-Johnson syndrome or toxic epidermal necrolysis, TRBV12-4 averaged approximately 30% in blister cells and around 5% in PBMC.

Carbamazepine had induced Stevens-Johnson syndrome or toxic epidermal necrolysis in the sequenced donors. Blood repertoires came from about five Han Chinese and about 6 European CBZ-SJS/TEN patients. CDR1 is SGHVS and CDR2 is FQNEAQ in the germline V gene. The CDR3 is 14 amino acids. On this clonotype itself: Antigen unknown.

This chain joins TRBV7-8 and TRBJ2-7. The TCR sequence derives from a human donor with a severe cutaneous adverse drug reaction. Sample: PBMCs. CDR3: CASSLVGMGYEQYF.